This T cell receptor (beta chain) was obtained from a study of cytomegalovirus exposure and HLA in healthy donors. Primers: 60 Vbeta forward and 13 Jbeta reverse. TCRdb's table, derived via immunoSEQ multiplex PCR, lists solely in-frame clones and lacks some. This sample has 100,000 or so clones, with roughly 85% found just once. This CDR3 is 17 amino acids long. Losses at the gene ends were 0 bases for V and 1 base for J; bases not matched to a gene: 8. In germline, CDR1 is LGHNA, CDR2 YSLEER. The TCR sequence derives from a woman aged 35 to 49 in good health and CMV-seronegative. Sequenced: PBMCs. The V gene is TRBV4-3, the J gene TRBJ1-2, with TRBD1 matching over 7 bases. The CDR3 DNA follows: TGCGCCAGCAGCCAAGATTTCGAGACAGGGTTTAACTATGGCTACACCTTC. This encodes CASSQDFETGFNYGYTF.